The 28 T cell receptor beta chains below come from one sample, sequenced in a study of identical twins. TCRdb independently ran MiXCR on the 5' RACE reads; one entry per CDR3 protein. Here the sample spans approximately 700,000 distinct CDR3 sequences, 18% being singletons. The data also belong to a second study, concerning T cells expressing NK-cell markers.

Sequencing used PBMCs. The origin of the receptors is a woman aged 18-30 years in good health.

V usage is TRBV5-1 and J usage is TRBJ2-1, with D unclear. The CDR3 spans 14 residues. Germline-derived CDR1 and CDR2 are SGHRS and YFSETQ. Trimming removed 7 bases from V and 2 bases from J, with 13 bases in between. The CDR3 DNA follows: TGCGCCAGCGCGCCCGTAGAAACCTACAATGAGCAGTTCTTC. It encodes CASAPVETYNEQFF. The full variable domain, in which reference TRBV5-1 and TRBJ2-1 provide the parts outside the CDR3, is KAGVTQTPRYLIKTRGQQVTLSCSPISGHRSVSWYQQTPGQGLQFLFEYFSETQRNKGNFPGRFSGRQFSNSRSEMNVSTLELGDSALYLCASAPVETYNEQFFGPGTRLTVL.

This sequence joins TRBV18 and TRBJ1-5, with 7 bases lining up with TRBD1. CDR1 and CDR2 from the germline V gene are KGHSH and LQKENI. Trimming removed 3 bases from V and 7 bases from J; junction bases left unmatched: 12. CDR3 length: 16 amino acids. The CDR3 bases are TGTGCCAGCTCACCCGGGACAGCTAGTAGATCGCAGCCCCAGCATTTT. Translated: CASSPGTASRSQPQHF.

The rearrangement joins TRBV25-1 to TRBJ2-6; D is uncertain. Germline V gene data show CDR1 as MGHDK and CDR2 as SYGVNS. CDR3 length: 14 amino acids. The V gene lost 4 bases and the J gene lost 1 base, with 5 bases spanning the gap. CDR3 residues: CASSVRSGANVLTF. As DNA, the CDR3 is TGTGCCAGCAGTGTGAGGTCTGGGGCCAACGTCCTGACTTTC. Full variable domain (rest looked up from reference TRBV25-1 and TRBJ2-6): EADIYQTPRYLVIGTGKKITLECSQTMGHDKMYWYQQDPGMELHLIHYSYGVNSTEKGDLSSESTVSRIRTEHFPLTLESARPSHTSQYLCASSVRSGANVLTFGAGSRLTVL.

This chain joins TRBV21-1 and TRBJ2-3; the DNA was not used to check the table's D call, TRBD2. TRBV21-1 corresponds to a pseudogene. CDR3 length: 16 residues. In DNA form, the CDR3 reads TGTGCCAGCAGCAAAGATTCTAGCGGGGGCACAGATACGCAGTATTTT. Protein: CASSKDSSGGTDTQYF.

The CDR3 loop is CASRLTGGAYNEQFF. The CDR3 DNA reads as TGTGCCAGCAGGCTAACAGGGGGCGCCTACAATGAGCAGTTCTTC. The V and J genes are TRBV12-3 or TRBV12-4 and TRBJ2-1; 9 bases map to TRBD1. The CDR3 length is 15 residues. V lost 6 bases, J lost 2 bases, and 5 bases stayed unmatched.

This clonotype was seen more than once but under ten times. The chain carries TRBV10-3 and TRBJ2-1, with 7 bases that match TRBD2. The ends lost 4 bases at V and 0 bases at J; junction bases unmatched: 3. The CDR3 runs to 15 residues. The germline gives CDR1 ENHRY, CDR2 SYGVKD. CDR3 sequence reads: CAISGAGTSYNEQFF. CDR3 sequence (DNA): TGTGCCATCAGTGGAGCGGGAACCTCCTACAATGAGCAGTTCTTC.

This clonotype was recorded a few times. The J gene is TRBJ1-1, the V gene TRBV5-1; unclear D gene. Germline V gene lookup returns CDR1 SGHRS and CDR2 YFSETQ. This CDR3 has 14 residues. Between the trimmed V and J ends, which lost 1 base and 2 bases, there was a span of 9 bases. Written as DNA, the CDR3 is TGCGCCAGCAGCTTGTTGACGGCTAACACTGAAGCTTTCTTT. Translating it yields CASSLLTANTEAFF.

This clonotype turned up a few times. This chain connects TRBV20-1 to TRBJ2-7; D call uncertain. This CDR3 has 12 amino acids. The V gene lost 1 base and the J gene lost 0 bases, with 4 bases spanning the gap. Germline values: CDR1 DFQATT, CDR2 SNEGSKA (reference sequence). The CDR3 is CSARVSSYEQYF. DNA for the CDR3: TGCAGTGCTAGAGTGAGCTCCTACGAGCAGTACTTC.

This chain links TRBV7-3 with TRBJ2-1, with 9 bases matching TRBD2. The CDR3 runs 13 residues. Per germline, CDR1 SGHTA and CDR2 FQGTGA. V was pared by 9 bases and J by 5 bases, with 5 bases of the junction left unmatched. The CDR3 region is CASAGGRDNEQFF. The CDR3 DNA reads TGTGCCAGTGCGGGGGGGAGAGACAATGAGCAGTTCTTC.

This clonotype has at least ten counts. V usage is TRBV6-2 or TRBV6-3 and J usage is TRBJ2-1, with 7 bases identical to TRBD2. This CDR3 is 17 amino acids long. V gave up 2 bases and J gave up 3 bases; unmatched junction bases: 10. Germline V gene lookup returns CDR1 MNHEY and CDR2 SVGEGT. The CDR3 nucleotides are TGTGCCAGCAGTTACGTACTTGGCGGGGGTAACTACAATGAGCAGTTCTTC. It translates to CASSYVLGGGNYNEQFF.

This clonotype turned up a few times. The V call is TRBV20-1, the J call TRBJ2-7, with 9 nucleotides matching TRBD1. The germline gives CDR1 DFQATT, CDR2 SNEGSKA (reference sequence). The CDR3 loop spans 14 amino acids. With V trimmed by 3 bases and J by 5 bases, 8 bases remained unmatched. CDR3 DNA sequence: TGCAGTGCTAGCTCGGGACAGGGAAGGAACGAGCAGTACTTC. It encodes CSASSGQGRNEQYF.

The chain uses TRBV18 and TRBJ2-3; possible D gene TRBD2, 5 bases. Germline CDR1 is KGHSH and CDR2 is LQKENI. Trimming left V 6 bases short and J 3 bases short, with 13 bases between. This CDR3 contains 14 residues. The CDR3: CASSVRAGTDTQYF. DNA of the CDR3: TGTGCCAGCTCGGTTCGGGCGGGTACAGATACGCAGTATTTT.

The chain joins TRBV4-3 to TRBJ1-1; 10 positions match TRBD1. Trimming cost V 4 bases and J 1 base; bases outside gene matches: 3. CDR1 is LGHNA and CDR2 is YSLEER in the germline V gene. The CDR3 runs to 15 residues. The CDR3 loop reads CASSLGDRGNTEAFF. The CDR3 DNA follows: TGCGCCAGCAGCCTAGGGGACAGGGGGAACACTGAAGCTTTCTTT.

The chain is built from TRBV4-3 and TRBJ2-7, with a weak D call TRBD2 (6 bases). V lost 3 bases to trimming and J lost 7 bases, with 19 bases between them. This CDR3 has 15 residues. Germline loops: CDR1 LGHNA, CDR2 YSLEER. CDR3 coding DNA: TGCGCCAGCAGCCACCACATTGGGGGGACGGGGGAGCAGTACTTC. It specifies CASSHHIGGTGEQYF.

This clonotype was observed a few times. V usage is TRBV2 and J usage is TRBJ1-1; TRBD1 aligns across 7 bases. From germline, CDR1 is SNHLY and CDR2 FYNNEI. The V segment lost 6 bases and the J segment 6 bases; nucleotides outside the gene matches: 1. This CDR3 has 11 amino acids. For the CDR3, the DNA is TGTGCCAGCAGAGGACAGGCTGAAGCTTTCTTT. This sequence encodes CASRGQAEAFF.

The chain is built from TRBV29-1 and TRBJ2-7; 7 bases fit TRBD1. Unmatched junction bases numbered 7, after V lost 4 bases and J lost 7 bases. The CDR3 runs to 12 residues. Germline CDR1 and CDR2: SQVTM and ANQGSEA. CDR3: CSVAEGAREQYF. DNA of the CDR3: TGCAGCGTTGCTGAGGGGGCTCGAGAGCAGTACTTC.

The chain couples TRBV25-1 to TRBJ2-7; TRBD1 is a possible D gene (6 bases). CDR1 MGHDK and CDR2 SYGVNS come from the germline V gene. The CDR3 covers 15 residues. Trimming took off 1 base at V and 3 bases at J, with 13 bases between the two ends. Here the CDR3 DNA reads TGTGCCAGCAGTGAATTTTCAGGGGATAACTACGAGCAGTACTTC. It encodes CASSEFSGDNYEQYF.

Concerning this clonotype: The junction differs from germline at one of its ends, possibly a read error. The rearrangement uses TRBV20-1 and TRBJ2-7; no definite D call. Germline CDR1 is DFQATT and CDR2 is SNEGSKA (reference sequence). The CDR3 loop spans 17 amino acids. DNA for the CDR3: TGCAGCGCTAGAGATGTCAATCAGTGGCGGCGGTCCTACGAGCAGTACTTC. It codes for CSARDVNQWRRSYEQYF.

This sequence joins TRBV12-5 and TRBJ2-1; TRBD1 might be the D (6 bases). Germline values: CDR1 LGHNT, CDR2 FRNRAP. Trimming cost V 3 bases and J 7 bases, with 25 bases left between them. The CDR3 totals 18 residues. CDR3 DNA: TGTGCTAGTGGTTTAATCCCCGATGGGGGCGCCGGAGCGAATGAGCAGTTCTTC. Translating gives CASGLIPDGGAGANEQFF.

The chain combines TRBV18 with TRBJ2-4; D possibly corresponds to TRBD2 (6 bases). V was shortened by 4 bases and J by 1 base, with 14 bases between the two germline ends. CDR1 and CDR2 (germline): KGHSH, LQKENI. The CDR3 runs 16 residues. As DNA, the CDR3 is TGTGCCAGCTCACGAATGGGACTTGGGGCCAAAAACATTCAGTACTTC. Its translation is CASSRMGLGAKNIQYF.

This clonotype turned up a few times. The rearrangement uses TRBV28 and TRBJ2-7; D is perhaps TRBD1 (6 bases). V lost 3 bases to trimming and J lost 4 bases, with 13 bases between them. This CDR3 is built from 14 residues. Germline V gene lookup returns CDR1 MDHEN and CDR2 SYDVKM. CDR3 protein: CASSFLTGPYEQYF. The CDR3 DNA sequence: TGTGCCAGCAGTTTTCTAACAGGGCCATACGAGCAGTACTTC.

The CDR3 protein is CASSLGPENEQYF. The CDR3 DNA reads TGTGCCAGCAGCCTGGGGCCTGAGAACGAGCAGTACTTC. The gene calls are TRBV5-6 and TRBJ2-7; D perhaps matches TRBD1 (5 bases). Trimming removed 4 bases from V and 5 bases from J, with 13 bases in between. The germline V gene has CDR1 SGHDT and CDR2 YYEEEE. This CDR3 contains 13 residues.

This clonotype has just a few counts. V and J are TRBV5-1 and TRBJ1-1; 7 bases are a match to TRBD1. Germline-derived CDR1 and CDR2 are SGHRS and YFSETQ. Unmatched junction bases numbered 5, after V lost 4 bases and J lost 2 bases. This CDR3 spans 14 amino acids. The DNA for the CDR3 is TGCGCCAGCAGCGCAAACAGGGGTAACACTGAAGCTTTCTTT. This translates into CASSANRGNTEAFF.

V and J are TRBV4-3 and TRBJ2-3; a weak D match, TRBD2 (5 bases). The CDR3 has 16 amino acids. Trimming removed 4 bases at V and 2 bases at J, with 16 bases between. Germline V gene sequence: CDR1 LGHNA, CDR2 YSLEER. The CDR3 coding sequence is TGCGCCAGCAGCCTGGAAGCCAGCGGAATCACAGATACGCAGTATTTT. Translation gives CASSLEASGITDTQYF.

CDR3 region: CSARPPGQGSETQYF. For the CDR3, the DNA is TGCAGTGCTAGACCTCCGGGACAGGGGTCGGAGACCCAGTACTTC. The rearrangement uses TRBV20-1 and TRBJ2-5; 10 bases are a match to TRBD1. The CDR3 covers 15 residues. The junction had 8 bases not matched to a gene; V was cut back by 2 bases and J by 5 bases. CDR1 is DFQATT, CDR2 SNEGSKA, per germline (reference sequence).

This clonotype was seen a handful of times. The genes are TRBV25-1 and TRBJ1-4, with unresolved D. In germline, CDR1 is MGHDK, CDR2 SYGVNS. The CDR3 length is 12 residues. The V end was cut by 2 bases, the J end by 6 bases, with 4 bases between. The CDR3 region is CASSELDEKLFF. The CDR3 DNA reads TGTGCCAGCAGTGAACTGGATGAAAAACTGTTTTTT.

This clonotype was observed a handful of times. This chain connects TRBV12-3 or TRBV12-4 to TRBJ2-1, with a tentative D call TRBD2 (6 bases). This CDR3 region has 14 residues. The ends were cut back, 4 bases at V and 3 bases at J, with 10 bases in the middle. The CDR3, as DNA: TGTGCCAGCAGTTCCGGGGGAAACTACAATGAGCAGTTCTTC. It encodes CASSSGGNYNEQFF.

This chain joins TRBV20-1 and TRBJ2-7, with a weak D call TRBD2 (6 bases). This CDR3 has 14 residues. Trimming shortened V by 1 base and J by 5 bases, and 15 bases separated the two germline ends. The germline gives CDR1 DFQATT, CDR2 SNEGSKA (reference sequence). The CDR3 reads CSARGYGGDHEQYF. In DNA, the CDR3 is TGCAGTGCTAGAGGATACGGGGGAGACCACGAGCAGTACTTC.